The sequence of this T cell receptor (beta chain) was determined in a study of OX40 agonist ivuxolimab in advanced cancers. In the study overall: Dose-escalation patients suffered from hepatocellular carcinoma, melanoma, renal cell or head and neck cancer. Partial responses were observed in three patients, of whom one had hepatocellular carcinoma and two had cutaneous melanoma. General study points: Several nonresponders also turned out to have low normalized T-cell clonal expansion.

Sequencing was performed with immunoSEQ multiplex PCR; in TCRdb, only in-frame clones are kept and a portion is missing. The sample lists 85,000 to 100,000 clones; around 94% were seen once. CDR1 is SGHTA, CDR2 FQGNSA, per germline. J lost 3 bases, V lost 3 bases, and 4 bases had no gene match. The CDR3 length is 14 residues. In the case of this clone: Its target is not known.

The specimen comprised CD4+ or CD8+ T cells sorted from blood, sampled in a trial of the OX40 agonist ivuxolimab. This TCR was sampled from an adult with an advanced solid tumor such as melanoma, head and neck, liver or kidney cancer. The genes are TRBV7-2 and TRBJ2-7, with 8 bases identical to TRBD2. The CDR3 reads CASSFTGGLYEQYF. The CDR3 DNA reads as TGTGCCAGCAGCTTCACGGGAGGGCTCTACGAGCAGTACTTC. The whole variable domain, filled in from reference TRBV7-2 and TRBJ2-7, reads GAGVSQSPSNKVTEKGKDVELRCDPISGHTALYWYRQSLGQGLEFLIYFQGNSAPDKSGLPSDRFSAERTGGSVSTLTIQRTQQEDSAVYLCASSFTGGLYEQYFGPGTRLTVT.